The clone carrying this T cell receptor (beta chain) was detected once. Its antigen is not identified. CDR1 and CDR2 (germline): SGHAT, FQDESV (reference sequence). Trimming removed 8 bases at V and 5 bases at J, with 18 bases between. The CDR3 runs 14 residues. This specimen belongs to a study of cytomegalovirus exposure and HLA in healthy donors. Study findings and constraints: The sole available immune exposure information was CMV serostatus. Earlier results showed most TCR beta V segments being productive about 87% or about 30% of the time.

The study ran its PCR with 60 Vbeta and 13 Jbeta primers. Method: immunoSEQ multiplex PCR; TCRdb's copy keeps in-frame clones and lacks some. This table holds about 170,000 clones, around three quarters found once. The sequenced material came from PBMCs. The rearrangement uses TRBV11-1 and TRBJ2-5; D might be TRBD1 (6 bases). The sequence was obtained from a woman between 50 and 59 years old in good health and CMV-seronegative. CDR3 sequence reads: CASGVYRDAETQYF. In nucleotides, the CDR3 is TGTGCCAGCGGCGTATACAGGGATGCGGAGACCCAGTACTTC.